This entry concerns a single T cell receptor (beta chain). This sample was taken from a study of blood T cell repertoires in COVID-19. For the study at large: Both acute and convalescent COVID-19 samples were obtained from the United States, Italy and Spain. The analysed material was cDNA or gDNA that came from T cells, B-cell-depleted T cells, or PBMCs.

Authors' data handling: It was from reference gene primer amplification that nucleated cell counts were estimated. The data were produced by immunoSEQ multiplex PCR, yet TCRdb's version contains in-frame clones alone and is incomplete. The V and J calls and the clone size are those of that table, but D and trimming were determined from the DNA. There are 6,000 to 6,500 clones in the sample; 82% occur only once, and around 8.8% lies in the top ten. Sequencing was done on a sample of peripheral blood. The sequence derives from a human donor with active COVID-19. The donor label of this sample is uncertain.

The chain's CDR3 is CASSGTSDEQYV. CDR3 bases: TGCGCCAGCAGTGGGACTAGCGATGAGCAGTACGTC. The chain combines TRBV10-1 with TRBJ2-7; 9 bases are a match to TRBD2. The CDR3 is 12 residues long. The trim removed 4 bases at V and 7 bases at J, leaving 2 bases unmatched. CDR1 is WNHNN, CDR2 SYGVQD, per germline (reference sequence).